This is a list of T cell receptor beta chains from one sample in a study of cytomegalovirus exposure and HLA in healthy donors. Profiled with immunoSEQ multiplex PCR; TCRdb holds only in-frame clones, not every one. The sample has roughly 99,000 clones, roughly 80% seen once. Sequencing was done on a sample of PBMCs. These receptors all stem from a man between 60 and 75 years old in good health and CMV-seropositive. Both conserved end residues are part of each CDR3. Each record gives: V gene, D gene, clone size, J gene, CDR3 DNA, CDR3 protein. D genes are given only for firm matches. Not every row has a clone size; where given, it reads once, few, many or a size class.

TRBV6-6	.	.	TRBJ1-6	TGTGCCAGCAGTTTCAGCAGGGGCCGGAATTCACCCCTCCACTTT	CASSFSRGRNSPLHF
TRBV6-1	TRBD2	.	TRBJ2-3	TGTGCCAGCAGTGGACTAGCGGGGGGCGCAGATACGCAGTATTTT	CASSGLAGGADTQYF
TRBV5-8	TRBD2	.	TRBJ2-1	TGTGCCAGCAGCTTCGGTACCGGGGGGGAGCAGTTCTTC	CASSFGTGGEQFF
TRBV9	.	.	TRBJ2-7	TGTGCCAGCAGCGTAGGGGGAGATAGCTCCTACGAGCAGTACTTC	CASSVGGDSSYEQYF
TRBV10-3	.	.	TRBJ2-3	TGTGCCATCAGTGAAGACTCGAGAACGCAGTATTTT	CAISEDSRTQYF
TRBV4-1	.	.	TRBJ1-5	TGCGCCAGCAGCCAGGCGGGCGGGAATCAGCCCCAGCATTTT	CASSQAGGNQPQHF
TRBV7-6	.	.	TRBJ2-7	TGTGCCAGCAGCTTAGTTGAACAGGCGTTCTACGAGCAGTACTTC	CASSLVEQAFYEQYF
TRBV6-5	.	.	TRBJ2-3	TGTGCCAGCAGTTACAACTCGGATACGCAGTATTTT	CASSYNSDTQYF
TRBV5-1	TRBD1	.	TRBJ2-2	TGCGCCAGCAGCTTGTCCCGACAGGGTGGCACCGGGGAGCTGTTTTTT	CASSLSRQGGTGELFF
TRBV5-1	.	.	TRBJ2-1	TGCGCCAGCAGCTTTGACAGGTTATATGAGCAGTTCTTC	CASSFDRLYEQFF
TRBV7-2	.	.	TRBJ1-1	TGTGCCAGCAGCTTAATCCTCCCCACTGAAGCTTTCTTT	CASSLILPTEAFF
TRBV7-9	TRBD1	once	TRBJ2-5	TGTGCCAGCAGCTTAGCCCGACAGGGGCAAGAGACCCAGTACTTC	CASSLARQGQETQYF
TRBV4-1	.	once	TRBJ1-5	TGCGCCAGCAGCCAAGATGGAGGGTTAGGCAATCAGCCCCAGCATTTT	CASSQDGGLGNQPQHF
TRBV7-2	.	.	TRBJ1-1	TGTGCCAGCAGCTTACGGGTCTACACTGAAGCTTTCTTT	CASSLRVYTEAFF
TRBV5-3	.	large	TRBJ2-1	TGTGCCAGTGCGACTGAGAGGGATGAGCAGTTCTTC	CASATERDEQFF
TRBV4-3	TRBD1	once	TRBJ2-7	TGCGCCAGCAGCCACGGGACAGGGAGCTCCTACGAGCAGTACTTC	CASSHGTGSSYEQYF
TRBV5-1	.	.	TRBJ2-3	TGCGCCAGCAGCTTACTAGGCGATAGCACAGATACGCAGTATTTT	CASSLLGDSTDTQYF
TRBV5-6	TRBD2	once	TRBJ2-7	TGTGCCAGCAGCTTGGTTCTAGCGGGGGAGCAGTACTTC	CASSLVLAGEQYF
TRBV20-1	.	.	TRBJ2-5	TGCAGTGCTAGTATGGGCGAGACCCAGTACTTC	CSASMGETQYF
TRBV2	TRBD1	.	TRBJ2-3	TGTGCCAGCAGTGGGCGGACAGGGGGCACAGATACGCAGTATTTT	CASSGRTGGTDTQYF
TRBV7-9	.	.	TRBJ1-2	TGTGCCAGCAGCCTAAAAAACTATGGCTACACCTTC	CASSLKNYGYTF
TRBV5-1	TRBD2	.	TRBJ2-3	TGCGCCAGCACCCGGGAGGGGGGGCCTACAGATACGCAGTATTTT	CASTREGGPTDTQYF
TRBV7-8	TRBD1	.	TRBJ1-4	TGTGCCAGCAGCCTATCACAGGGGAGCAGTAATGAAAAACTGTTTTTT	CASSLSQGSSNEKLFF
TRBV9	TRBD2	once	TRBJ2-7	TGTGCCAGCAACCTAGGGACTAGCGGGGCGGGGGAGCAGTACTTC	CASNLGTSGAGEQYF
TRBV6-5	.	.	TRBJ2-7	TGTGCCAGTGGACCCCTTGGGGCCTACTACGAGCAGTACTTC	CASGPLGAYYEQYF
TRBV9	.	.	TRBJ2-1	TGTGCCAGCAGCATTAGCGCTTTCACCTACAATGAGCAGTTCTTC	CASSISAFTYNEQFF
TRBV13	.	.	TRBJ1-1	TGTGCCAGCAGCGACGGGTCTCTAATCATGAACACTGAAGCTTTCTTT	CASSDGSLIMNTEAFF
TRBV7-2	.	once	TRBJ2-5	TGTGCCAGCAGCCTCGTCGGGGATGGGGAGACCCAGTACTTC	CASSLVGDGETQYF
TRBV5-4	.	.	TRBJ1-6	TGTGCCAGCAGCCAAACACAGGGTTATAATTCACCCCTCCACTTT	CASSQTQGYNSPLHF
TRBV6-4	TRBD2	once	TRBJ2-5	TGTGCCAGCAGTGTGGCGGGGGGGTTCCAAGAGACCCAGTACTTC	CASSVAGGFQETQYF
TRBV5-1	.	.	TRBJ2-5	TGCGCCAGCAGCCTATACCAGGGAGGCCAAGAGACCCAGTACTTC	CASSLYQGGQETQYF
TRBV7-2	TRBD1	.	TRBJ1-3	TGTGCCAGCAGCTCCACAGGGGGCTCTGGAAACACCATATATTTT	CASSSTGGSGNTIYF
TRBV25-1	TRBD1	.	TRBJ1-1	TGTGCCAGCATGGGGACAGGGGGCAAAACTGAAGCTTTCTTT	CASMGTGGKTEAFF
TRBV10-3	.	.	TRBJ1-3	TGTGCCATCAGTGAGTCGCGAGGGCCGCAACGAAACACCATATATTTT	CAISESRGPQRNTIYF
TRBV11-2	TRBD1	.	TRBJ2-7	TGTGCCAGCAGCTTCCACCGGGACAGCTTCGACGAGCAGTACTTC	CASSFHRDSFDEQYF
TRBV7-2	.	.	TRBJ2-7	TGTGCCAGCAGCTTAGCCGGGAGCTCCTACGAGCAGTACTTC	CASSLAGSSYEQYF
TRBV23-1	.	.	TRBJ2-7	TGCGCCAGTGCGGGGACCTTCTACGAGCAGTACTTC	CASAGTFYEQYF
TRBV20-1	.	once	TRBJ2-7	TGCAGTGCGGTTAGTAGCGAGCAGTACTTC	CSAVSSEQYF
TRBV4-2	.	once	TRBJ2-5	TGTGCCAGCAGCCCCCGACGGGGTGGGGAAGAGACCCAGTACTTC	CASSPRRGGEETQYF
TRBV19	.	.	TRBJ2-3	TGTGCCAGTAGTAGGTCACCAGGGTTCACAGATACGCAGTATTTT	CASSRSPGFTDTQYF
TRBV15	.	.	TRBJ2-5	TGTGCCACCAGCAGCAGGGTTAGTGAGACCCAGTACTTC	CATSSRVSETQYF
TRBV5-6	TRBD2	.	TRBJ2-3	TGTGCCAGCAGCTCGCATGGGGGCGGGGGGGCCGCTACGCAGTATTTT	CASSSHGGGGAATQYF
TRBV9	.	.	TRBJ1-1	TGTGCCAGCAGCGTAGGGGTTTTCGGACAAGGGGTTTCTGAAGCTTTCTTT	CASSVGVFGQGVSEAFF
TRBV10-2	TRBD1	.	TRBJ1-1	TGCGCCAGCAGGATAGACAGGGCCGTTAACACTGAAGCTTTCTTT	CASRIDRAVNTEAFF
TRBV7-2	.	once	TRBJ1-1	TGTGCCAGCAGCTTCCAAGCGGGGTACACTGAAGCTTTCTTT	CASSFQAGYTEAFF
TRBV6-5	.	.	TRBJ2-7	TGTGCCAGCAGTTACGGGGGCACCCTAGTCGAGCAGTACTTC	CASSYGGTLVEQYF
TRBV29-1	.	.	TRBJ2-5	TGCAGCGTTGAATCACTGAACCTCCAAGAGACCCAGTACTTC	CSVESLNLQETQYF
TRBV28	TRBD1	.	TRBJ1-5	TGTGCCAGCAGTCCAGGACAGGGCTATCGCAATCAGCCCCAGCATTTT	CASSPGQGYRNQPQHF
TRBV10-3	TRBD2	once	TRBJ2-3	TGTGCCATCAGTGAGGTCGGTAGCGGGGGGGAAGATACGCAGTATTTT	CAISEVGSGGEDTQYF
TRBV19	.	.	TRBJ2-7	TGTGCCAGTAGTACCAGGGTTTACTACGAGCAGTACTTC	CASSTRVYYEQYF
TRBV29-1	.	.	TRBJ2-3	TGCAGCGTTGACGGAATCCGCGGGTCCCCGAAGACAGATACGCAGTATTTT	CSVDGIRGSPKTDTQYF
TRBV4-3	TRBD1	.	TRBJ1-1	TGCGCCAGCAGCCAAGACCTGACAGGGATGAACACTGAAGCTTTCTTT	CASSQDLTGMNTEAFF
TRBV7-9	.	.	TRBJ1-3	TGTGCCAGCAGCTTAACAGGGACCTCTGGAAACACCATATATTTT	CASSLTGTSGNTIYF
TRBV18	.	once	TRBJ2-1	TGTGCCAGCTCACCCGCCAGGACACGGAGCTCCTACAATGAGCAGTTCTTC	CASSPARTRSSYNEQFF